Below are 11 T cell receptor beta chains sequenced from a single sample in a study of Ad26.COV2.S vaccination and SARS-CoV-2 variants. Treatment indicated: about 20 received Ad26.COV2.S at low or high dose, single or two shots; five or six received placebo; per-sample allocation not given. Collection of the samples took place on day 63 after the first injection of vaccine or placebo. Sequenced by immunoSEQ multiplex PCR; TCRdb stores in-frame clones only, minus some. The table includes about 350,000 clones, around 83% detected once. Sequences were derived from peripheral blood, sampled in a trial of Ad26.COV2.S vaccine versus placebo. These receptor sequences come from a person between 18 and 60 years old who received the Ad26.COV2.S COVID-19 vaccine or a placebo.

This chain joins TRBV5-1 and TRBJ2-2; TRBD1 matches at 7 bases. The CDR3 has 14 amino acids. J was trimmed by 7 bases and V by 4 bases; bases with no gene match: 7. The germline V gene has CDR1 SGHRS and CDR2 YFSETQ. The CDR3 reads CASSVTGSGGELFF. Here the CDR3 DNA reads TGCGCCAGCAGCGTGACAGGGTCGGGCGGGGAGCTGTTTTTT. The complete variable domain, with remaining parts taken from reference TRBV5-1 and TRBJ2-2, reads KAGVTQTPRYLIKTRGQQVTLSCSPISGHRSVSWYQQTPGQGLQFLFEYFSETQRNKGNFPGRFSGRQFSNSRSEMNVSTLELGDSALYLCASSVTGSGGELFFGEGSRLTVL.

The V and J genes are TRBV6-5 and TRBJ1-5; the D is unclear. CDR1 and CDR2 (germline): MNHEY, SVGAGI. The length of the CDR3 is 13 residues. The V end was cut by 3 bases, the J end by 7 bases, with 10 bases between. Here the CDR3 DNA reads TGTGCCAGCAGTTATGGGGAGGGACAGCCCCAGCATTTT. The encoded protein is CASSYGEGQPQHF.

The chain employs TRBV7-9 and TRBJ2-3; D gene unclear. This CDR3 is 13 amino acids long. V lost 5 bases and J lost 2, with 8 bases in between. The germline gives CDR1 SEHNR, CDR2 FQNEAQ (reference sequence). This CDR3 reads CASSPALTDTQYF. The CDR3 bases are TGTGCCAGCAGCCCCGCCCTCACAGATACGCAGTATTTT.

The chain carries TRBV7-9 and TRBJ2-7, with D possibly matching TRBD2 (6 bases). This CDR3 has 15 amino acids. The germline V gene has CDR1 SEHNR and CDR2 FQNEAQ (reference sequence). The V gene lost 5 bases and the J gene lost 0 bases, with 14 bases spanning the gap. CDR3 nucleotide sequence: TGTGCCAGCAGCCAGCCTCGGGGGAGCTCCTACGAGCAGTACTTC. This encodes CASSQPRGSSYEQYF.

The J gene is TRBJ2-7, the V gene TRBV7-2; D gene uncertain. Germline loops: CDR1 SGHTA, CDR2 FQGNSA. Trimming pared 1 base from V and 6 bases from J, leaving 16 bases between. The CDR3 extends over 15 amino acids. The CDR3 DNA is TGTGCCAGCAGCTTAGTAGGTCAGGCGACGGGCGAGCAGTACTTC. Its translation: CASSLVGQATGEQYF. Supplemented by reference TRBV7-2 and TRBJ2-7, the full variable domain reads GAGVSQSPSNKVTEKGKDVELRCDPISGHTALYWYRQSLGQGLEFLIYFQGNSAPDKSGLPSDRFSAERTGGSVSTLTIQRTQQEDSAVYLCASSLVGQATGEQYFGPGTRLTVT.

This clone was detected only once. The J gene is TRBJ1-3, the V gene TRBV6-5; D is perhaps TRBD1 (5 bases). Germline lookup yields CDR1 MNHEY and CDR2 SVGAGI. V was shortened by 0 bases and J by 0 bases, with 9 bases between the two germline ends. CDR3 length equals 16 residues. The CDR3 DNA reads as TGTGCCAGCAGTTACTCTGGGGGAAGCTCTGGAAACACCATATATTTT. Translated: CASSYSGGSSGNTIYF.

Remarks on this clone: The sample carries other DNA sequences with the same CDR3. V gene TRBV10-3 combines with J gene TRBJ2-5; D ambiguous. This CDR3 comprises 11 residues. The germline gives CDR1 ENHRY, CDR2 SYGVKD. V lost 6 bases and J lost 4, with 6 bases in between. CDR3 region: CAIRSGETQYF. DNA for the CDR3: TGTGCCATCAGATCGGGAGAGACCCAGTACTTC.

With regard to this clone: The sample has other DNA sequences that encode this CDR3 too. The chain employs TRBV7-6 and TRBJ2-7; D is perhaps TRBD2 (5 bases). This CDR3 has 13 residues. The V gene's germline CDR1 is SGHVS and CDR2 FNYEAQ. The germline V and J ends were trimmed by 1 base and 2 bases, with 6 bases remaining between them. CDR3 DNA: TGTGCCAGCAGCTTAGGGAGGACCTACGAGCAGTACTTC. Translated, it gives CASSLGRTYEQYF.

The chain recombines TRBV24-1 with TRBJ2-6; 7 bases line up with TRBD1. The V gene end was trimmed by 4 bases and the J gene end by 0 bases; junction bases not matched to a gene: 8. The germline gives CDR1 KGHDR, CDR2 SFDVKD. The CDR3 has 18 amino acids. This CDR3 reads CATSEIRDSDSGANVLTF. The CDR3 DNA sequence: TGTGCCACCAGTGAAATCCGGGACAGTGACTCTGGGGCCAACGTCCTGACTTTC.

The V and J genes are TRBV7-9 and TRBJ1-2; the match to TRBD1 covers 8 bases. V shed 4 bases and J 8 bases; nucleotides not matched to a gene: 18. Germline CDR1 and CDR2: SEHNR and FQNEAQ (reference sequence). The CDR3 totals 17 residues. Here the CDR3 DNA reads TGTGCCAGCAGCTCCTGGGGTGGGGGACAGGCCTTTCGGGGCTACACCTTC. Amino acids: CASSSWGGGQAFRGYTF.

The chain links TRBV5-4 to TRBJ2-5; D remains ambiguous. The CDR3 is made up of 14 amino acids. CDR1 SGHNT and CDR2 YYREEE come from the germline V gene (reference sequence). Trimming left V 3 bases short and J 1 base short, with 10 bases between. The CDR3 region is CASSYWTTQETQYF. The DNA of the CDR3 is TGTGCCAGCAGCTACTGGACGACCCAAGAGACCCAGTACTTC.